Here is one TCR beta chain with its context. Profiling relied on immunoSEQ multiplex PCR, and the TCRdb table lists in-frame clones only, not all of them. The sample holds over 350,000 clones; roughly 89% are singletons and the top ten take approximately 4.5%. Between the trimmed V and J ends, which lost 5 bases and 5 bases, there was a span of 7 bases. This CDR3 is built from 11 residues. This sample was included in a study of blood T cell repertoires in COVID-19. The gene calls are TRBV12-3 or TRBV12-4 and TRBJ2-7; D remains unclear. The source is a woman in her twenties or thirties with acute or convalescent COVID-19. Material: peripheral blood. DNA of the CDR3: TGTGCCAGCAGTACTACTAACGAGCAGTACTTC. Its protein is CASSTTNEQYF.